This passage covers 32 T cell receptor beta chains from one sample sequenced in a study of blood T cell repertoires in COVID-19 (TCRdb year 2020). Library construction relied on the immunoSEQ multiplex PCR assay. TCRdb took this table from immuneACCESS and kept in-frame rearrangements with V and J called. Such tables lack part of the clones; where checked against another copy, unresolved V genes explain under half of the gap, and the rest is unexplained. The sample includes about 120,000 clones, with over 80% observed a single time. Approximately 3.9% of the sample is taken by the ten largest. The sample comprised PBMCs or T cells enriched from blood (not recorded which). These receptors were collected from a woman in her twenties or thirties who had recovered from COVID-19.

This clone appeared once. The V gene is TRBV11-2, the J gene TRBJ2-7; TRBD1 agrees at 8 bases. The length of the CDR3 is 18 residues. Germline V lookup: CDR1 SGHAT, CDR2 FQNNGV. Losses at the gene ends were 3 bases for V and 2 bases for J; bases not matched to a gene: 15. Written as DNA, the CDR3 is TGTGCCAGCAGCTTCCCGACCCGGGGCGGACAGGGCACCTACGAGCAGTACTTC. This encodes CASSFPTRGGQGTYEQYF.

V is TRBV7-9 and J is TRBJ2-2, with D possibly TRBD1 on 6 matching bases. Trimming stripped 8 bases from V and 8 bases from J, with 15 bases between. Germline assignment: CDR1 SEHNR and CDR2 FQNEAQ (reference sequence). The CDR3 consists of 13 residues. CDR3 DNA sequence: TGTGCCAGCCGGGACATATTCGGAGGGGAGCTGTTTTTT. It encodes CASRDIFGGELFF.

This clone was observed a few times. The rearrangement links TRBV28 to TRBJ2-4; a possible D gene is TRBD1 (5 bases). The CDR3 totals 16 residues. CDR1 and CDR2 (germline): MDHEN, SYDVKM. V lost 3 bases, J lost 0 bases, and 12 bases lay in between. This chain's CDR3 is CASSFQGPLAKNIQYF. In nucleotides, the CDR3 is TGTGCCAGCAGTTTCCAGGGCCCTCTAGCCAAAAACATTCAGTACTTC.

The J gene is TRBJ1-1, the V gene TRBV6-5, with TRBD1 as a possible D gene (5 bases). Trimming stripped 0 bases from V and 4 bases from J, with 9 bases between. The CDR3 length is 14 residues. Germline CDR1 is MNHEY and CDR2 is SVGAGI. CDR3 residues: CASSYSRGGTEAFF. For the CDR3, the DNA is TGTGCCAGCAGTTACTCGAGGGGAGGCACTGAAGCTTTCTTT.

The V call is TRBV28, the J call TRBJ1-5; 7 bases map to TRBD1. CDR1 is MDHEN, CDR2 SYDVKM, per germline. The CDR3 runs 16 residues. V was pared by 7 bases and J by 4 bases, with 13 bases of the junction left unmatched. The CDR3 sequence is CASTSRGQARNQPQHF. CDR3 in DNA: TGTGCCAGCACCTCCAGAGGACAGGCGCGAAATCAGCCCCAGCATTTT.

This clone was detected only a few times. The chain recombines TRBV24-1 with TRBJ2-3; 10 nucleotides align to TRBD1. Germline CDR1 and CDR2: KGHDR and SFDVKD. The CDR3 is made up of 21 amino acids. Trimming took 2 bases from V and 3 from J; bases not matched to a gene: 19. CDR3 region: CATSDSRDRGRTQSGTDTQYF. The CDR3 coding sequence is TGTGCCACCAGTGATTCGCGAGACAGGGGGCGGACGCAGTCAGGGACAGATACGCAGTATTTT.

The CDR3, as DNA: TGTGCCTGGAGTGGGATGGACAGCCCCAATCAGCCCCAGCATTTT. Translated: CAWSGMDSPNQPQHF. The rearrangement joins TRBV30 to TRBJ1-5; D is possibly TRBD1 (6 bases). The CDR3 totals 15 residues. Between the trimmed V and J ends, which lost 1 base and 3 bases, there was a span of 13 bases. Germline lookup yields CDR1 GTSNPN and CDR2 SVGIG (reference sequence). Supplemented by reference TRBV30 and TRBJ1-5, the full variable domain reads SQTIHQWPATLVQPVGSPLSLECTVEGTSNPNLYWYRQAAGRGLQLLFYSVGIGQISSEVPQNLSASRPQDRQFILSSKKLLLSDSGFYLCAWSGMDSPNQPQHFGDGTRLSIL.

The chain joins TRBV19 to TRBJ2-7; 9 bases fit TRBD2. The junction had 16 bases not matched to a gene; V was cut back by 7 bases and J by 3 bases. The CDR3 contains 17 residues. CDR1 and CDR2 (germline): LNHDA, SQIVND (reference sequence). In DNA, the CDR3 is TGTGCCAGTACCCCGTCCGATCTAGCGGGACCGGGCTACGAGCAGTACTTC. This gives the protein CASTPSDLAGPGYEQYF.

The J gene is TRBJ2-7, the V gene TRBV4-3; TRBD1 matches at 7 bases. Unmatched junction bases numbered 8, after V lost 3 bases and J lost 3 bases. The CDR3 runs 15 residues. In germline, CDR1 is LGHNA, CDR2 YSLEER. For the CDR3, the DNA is TGCGCCAGCAGCCAGGCTTCCGGGACAGTCTACGAGCAGTACTTC. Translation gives CASSQASGTVYEQYF.

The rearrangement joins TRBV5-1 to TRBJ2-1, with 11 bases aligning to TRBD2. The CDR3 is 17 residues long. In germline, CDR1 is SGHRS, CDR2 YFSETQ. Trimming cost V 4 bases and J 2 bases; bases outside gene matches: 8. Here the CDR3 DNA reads TGCGCCAGCAGCAGAAGTAGCGGGAGGGCCCCCTACAATGAGCAGTTCTTC. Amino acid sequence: CASSRSSGRAPYNEQFF.

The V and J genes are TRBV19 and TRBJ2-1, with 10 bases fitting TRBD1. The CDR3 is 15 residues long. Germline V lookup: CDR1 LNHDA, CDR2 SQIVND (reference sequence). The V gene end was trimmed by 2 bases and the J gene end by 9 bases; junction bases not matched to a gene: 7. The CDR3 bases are TGTGCCAGTAGTATAAGGGACAGGGGTATGGGTGAGCAGTTCTTC. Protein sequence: CASSIRDRGMGEQFF. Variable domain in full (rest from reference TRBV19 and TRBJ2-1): DGGITQSPKYLFRKEGQNVTLSCEQNLNHDAMYWYRQDPGQGLRLIYYSQIVNDFQKGDIAEGYSVSREKKESFPLTVTSAQKNPTAFYLCASSIRDRGMGEQFFGPGTRLTVL.

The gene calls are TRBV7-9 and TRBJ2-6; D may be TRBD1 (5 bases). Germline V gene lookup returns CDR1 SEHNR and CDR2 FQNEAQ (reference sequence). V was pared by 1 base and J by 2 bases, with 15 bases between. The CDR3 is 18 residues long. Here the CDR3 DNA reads TGTGCCAGCAGCTTAGGTTCAGGTGGGGCGACTGGGGCCAACGTCCTGACTTTC. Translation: CASSLGSGGATGANVLTF.

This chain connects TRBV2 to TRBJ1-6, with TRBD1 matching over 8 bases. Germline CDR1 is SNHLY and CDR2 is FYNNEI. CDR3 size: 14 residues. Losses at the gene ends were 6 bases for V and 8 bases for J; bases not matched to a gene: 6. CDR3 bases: TGTGCCAGCAGCCTACAGGGGGTCCATTCACCCCTCCACTTT. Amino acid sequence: CASSLQGVHSPLHF.

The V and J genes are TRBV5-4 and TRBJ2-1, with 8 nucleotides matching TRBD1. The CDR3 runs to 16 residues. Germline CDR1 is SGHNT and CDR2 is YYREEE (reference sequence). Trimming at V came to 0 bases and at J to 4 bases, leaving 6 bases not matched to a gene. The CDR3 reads CASSLARTGWYNEQFF. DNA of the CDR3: TGTGCCAGCAGCTTGGCCAGGACAGGGTGGTACAATGAGCAGTTCTTC.

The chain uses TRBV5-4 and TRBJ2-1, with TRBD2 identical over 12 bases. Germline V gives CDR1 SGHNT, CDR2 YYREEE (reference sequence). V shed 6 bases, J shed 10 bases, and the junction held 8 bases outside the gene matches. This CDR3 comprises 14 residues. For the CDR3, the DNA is TGTGCCAGCAAGGATGAGCTAGCGGGAGGGGAGCAGTTCTTC. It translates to CASKDELAGGEQFF.

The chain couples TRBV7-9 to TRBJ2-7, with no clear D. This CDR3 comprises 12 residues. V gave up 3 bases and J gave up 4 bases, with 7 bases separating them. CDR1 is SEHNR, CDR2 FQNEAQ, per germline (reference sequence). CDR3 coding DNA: TGTGCCAGCAGCTTTGAGAGATACGAGCAGTACTTC. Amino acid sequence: CASSFERYEQYF.

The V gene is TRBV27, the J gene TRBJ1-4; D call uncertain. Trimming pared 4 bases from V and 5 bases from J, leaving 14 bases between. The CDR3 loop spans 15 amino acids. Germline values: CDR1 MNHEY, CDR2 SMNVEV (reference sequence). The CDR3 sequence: CASSSGVNANEKLFF. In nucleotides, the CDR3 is TGTGCCAGCAGTTCCGGAGTGAACGCGAATGAAAAACTGTTTTTT.

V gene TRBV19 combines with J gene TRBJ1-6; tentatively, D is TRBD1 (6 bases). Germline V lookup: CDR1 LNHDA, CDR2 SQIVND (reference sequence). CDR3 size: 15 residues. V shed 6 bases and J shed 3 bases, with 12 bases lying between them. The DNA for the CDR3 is TGTGCCAGTAGCGCAGGGGCTCTCTATAATTCACCCCTCCACTTT. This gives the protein CASSAGALYNSPLHF.

This CDR3 reads CASSLSDTINYGYTF. CDR3 sequence (DNA): TGTGCCAGCAGCTTGTCGGACACAATCAACTATGGCTACACCTTC. This chain uses TRBV7-9 with TRBJ1-2, with D possibly TRBD1 on 5 matching bases. Germline loops: CDR1 SEHNR, CDR2 FQNEAQ (reference sequence). V was shortened by 3 bases and J by 2 bases, with 13 bases between the two germline ends. This CDR3 comprises 15 residues.

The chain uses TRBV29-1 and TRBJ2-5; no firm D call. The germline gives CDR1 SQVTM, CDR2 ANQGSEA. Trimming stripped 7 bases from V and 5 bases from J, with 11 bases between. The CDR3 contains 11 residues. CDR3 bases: TGCAGCGGAGCTTTACGGGAGACCCAGTACTTC. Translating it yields CSGALRETQYF.

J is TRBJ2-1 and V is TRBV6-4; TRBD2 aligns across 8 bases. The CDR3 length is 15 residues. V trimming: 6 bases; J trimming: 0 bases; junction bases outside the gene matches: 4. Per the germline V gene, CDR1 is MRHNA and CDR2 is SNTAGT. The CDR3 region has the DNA TGTGCCAGCAGGCCGGGGGGGGCCTCCTACAATGAGCAGTTCTTC. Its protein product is CASRPGGASYNEQFF.

The CDR3 DNA is TGTGCCAGTAGTGACACCGGGACAGGGGTAGGTCAGCCCCAGCATTTT. Translation: CASSDTGTGVGQPQHF. This rearrangement joins TRBV19 to TRBJ1-5, with 10 bases lining up with TRBD1. Germline CDR1 reads LNHDA; CDR2 reads SQIVND (reference sequence). This CDR3 has 16 amino acids. Trimming cost V 5 bases and J 6 bases; bases outside gene matches: 10.

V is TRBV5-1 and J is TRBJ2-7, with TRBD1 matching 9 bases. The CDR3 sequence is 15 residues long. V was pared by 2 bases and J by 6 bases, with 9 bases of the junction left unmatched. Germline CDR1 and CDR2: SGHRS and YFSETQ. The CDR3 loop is CASSFSGTGFVEQYF. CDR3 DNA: TGCGCCAGCAGCTTTTCCGGGACAGGGTTCGTCGAGCAGTACTTC.

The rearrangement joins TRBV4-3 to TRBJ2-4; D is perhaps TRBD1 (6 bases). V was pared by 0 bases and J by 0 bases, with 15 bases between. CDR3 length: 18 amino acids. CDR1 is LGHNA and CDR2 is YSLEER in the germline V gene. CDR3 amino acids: CASSQEGAGWRAKNIQYF. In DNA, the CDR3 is TGCGCCAGCAGCCAAGAGGGGGCAGGGTGGCGAGCCAAAAACATTCAGTACTTC.

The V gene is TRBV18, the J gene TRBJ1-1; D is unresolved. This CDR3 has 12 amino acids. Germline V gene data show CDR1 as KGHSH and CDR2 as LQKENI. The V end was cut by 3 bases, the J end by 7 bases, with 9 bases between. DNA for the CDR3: TGTGCCAGCTCACCTACATATTTTGAAGCTTTCTTT. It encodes CASSPTYFEAFF.

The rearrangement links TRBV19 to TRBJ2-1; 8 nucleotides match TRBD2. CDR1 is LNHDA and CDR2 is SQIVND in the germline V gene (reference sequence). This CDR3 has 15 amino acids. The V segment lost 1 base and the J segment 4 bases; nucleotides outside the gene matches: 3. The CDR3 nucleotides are TGTGCCAGTAGTATAGCGGGAGGGCAGTACAATGAGCAGTTCTTC. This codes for CASSIAGGQYNEQFF.

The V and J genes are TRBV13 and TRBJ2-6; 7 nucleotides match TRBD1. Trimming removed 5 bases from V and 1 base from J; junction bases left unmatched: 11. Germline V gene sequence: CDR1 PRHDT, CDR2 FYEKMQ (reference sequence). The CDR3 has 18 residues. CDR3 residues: CASSRAGTDLSGANVLTF. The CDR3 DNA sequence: TGTGCCAGCAGCCGCGCCGGGACAGATCTATCTGGGGCCAACGTCCTGACTTTC.

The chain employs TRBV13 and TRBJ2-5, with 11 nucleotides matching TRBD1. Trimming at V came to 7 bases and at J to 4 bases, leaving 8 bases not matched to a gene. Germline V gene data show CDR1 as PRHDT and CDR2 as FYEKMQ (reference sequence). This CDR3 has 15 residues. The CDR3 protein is CASNDGGQGGETQYF. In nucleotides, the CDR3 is TGTGCCAGCAACGACGGGGGACAGGGGGGAGAGACCCAGTACTTC.

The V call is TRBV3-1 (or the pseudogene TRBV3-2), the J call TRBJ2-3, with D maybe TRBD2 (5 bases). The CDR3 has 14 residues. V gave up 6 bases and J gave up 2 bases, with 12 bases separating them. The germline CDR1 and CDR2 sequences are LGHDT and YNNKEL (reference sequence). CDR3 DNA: TGTGCCAGCAGTCCACTAGTTTCCACAGATACGCAGTATTTT. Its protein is CASSPLVSTDTQYF.

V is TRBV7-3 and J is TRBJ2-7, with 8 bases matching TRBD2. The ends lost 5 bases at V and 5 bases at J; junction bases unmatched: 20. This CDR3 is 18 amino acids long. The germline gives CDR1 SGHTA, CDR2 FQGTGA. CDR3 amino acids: CASSPMGGGSGSSHEQYF. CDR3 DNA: TGTGCCAGCAGCCCTATGGGGGGTGGGAGCGGGAGTAGCCACGAGCAGTACTTC.

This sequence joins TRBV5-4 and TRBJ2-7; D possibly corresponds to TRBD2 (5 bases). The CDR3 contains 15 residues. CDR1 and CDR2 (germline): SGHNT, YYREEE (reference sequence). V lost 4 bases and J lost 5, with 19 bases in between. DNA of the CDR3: TGTGCCAGCAGCCCCCCCGGACTGGTCGGTAACGAGCAGTACTTC. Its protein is CASSPPGLVGNEQYF.

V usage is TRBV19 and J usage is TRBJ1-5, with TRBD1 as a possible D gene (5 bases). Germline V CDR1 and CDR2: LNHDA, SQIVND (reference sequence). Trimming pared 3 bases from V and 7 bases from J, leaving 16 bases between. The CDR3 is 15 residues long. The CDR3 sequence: CASSMSGRDRQPQHF. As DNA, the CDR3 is TGTGCCAGTAGTATGTCCGGGCGGGACCGGCAGCCCCAGCATTTT.